The rows below give T cell receptor beta chains drawn from one sample of a study of T cell responses to AZD1222 COVID-19 vaccine. The method was immunoSEQ multiplex PCR; TCRdb's version includes in-frame clones alone and lacks a portion of them. The sample yields 130,000 or so clones, around 86% seen once. The specimen was peripheral blood, collected 28 days after the second AZD1222 dose. The source is an adult who received the AZD1222 COVID-19 vaccine. CDR3s include the opening cysteine and the closing phenylalanine or tryptophan. The order of the fields is D gene, clone size, J gene, V gene, CDR3 protein, CDR3 DNA. A D gene is named only where the DNA matches it firmly. A row's size may be missing; if present it is once, few, many or a size class.

d_call: TRBD2
clone_size: .
j_call: TRBJ2-3
v_call: TRBV4-1
cdr3_aa: CASSQYGGGDTQYF
cdr3_nt: TGCGCCAGCAGCCAGTACGGGGGGGGAGATACGCAGTATTTT

d_call: .
clone_size: .
j_call: TRBJ1-5
v_call: TRBV19
cdr3_aa: CASSISSGPNQPQHF
cdr3_nt: TGTGCCAGTAGTATATCGTCAGGGCCCAATCAGCCCCAGCATTTT

d_call: TRBD1
clone_size: .
j_call: TRBJ1-3
v_call: TRBV5-4
cdr3_aa: CASSLDPGGGNTIYF
cdr3_nt: TGTGCCAGCAGCTTGGATCCAGGGGGAGGAAACACCATATATTTT

d_call: TRBD2
clone_size: .
j_call: TRBJ2-3
v_call: TRBV29-1
cdr3_aa: CSVAGGVTDTQYF
cdr3_nt: TGCAGCGTTGCCGGGGGGGTCACAGATACGCAGTATTTT

d_call: .
clone_size: .
j_call: TRBJ1-2
v_call: TRBV29-1
cdr3_aa: CSVVAGDNYGYTF
cdr3_nt: TGCAGCGTTGTTGCCGGGGATAACTATGGCTACACCTTC

d_call: .
clone_size: .
j_call: TRBJ2-2
v_call: TRBV12-3/TRBV12-4
cdr3_aa: CASRGGLGELFF
cdr3_nt: TGTGCCAGCAGGGGGGGCCTCGGGGAGCTGTTTTTT

d_call: TRBD1
clone_size: .
j_call: TRBJ1-4
v_call: TRBV27
cdr3_aa: CASSDFRDRDPPPNEKLFF
cdr3_nt: TGTGCCAGCAGCGACTTCCGGGACAGGGACCCCCCCCCTAATGAAAAACTGTTTTTT

d_call: .
clone_size: .
j_call: TRBJ1-2
v_call: TRBV6-2/TRBV6-3
cdr3_aa: CASSYRQAGVYGYTF
cdr3_nt: TGTGCCAGCAGTTACAGACAGGCTGGAGTCTATGGCTACACCTTC

d_call: .
clone_size: .
j_call: TRBJ1-5
v_call: TRBV6-1
cdr3_aa: CASSEHSGGNQPQHF
cdr3_nt: TGTGCCAGCAGTGAACATTCGGGGGGCAATCAGCCCCAGCATTTT

d_call: .
clone_size: .
j_call: TRBJ2-7
v_call: TRBV7-8
cdr3_aa: CASSLGGSEQYF
cdr3_nt: TGTGCCAGCAGCTTAGGAGGGTCCGAGCAGTACTTC

d_call: .
clone_size: once
j_call: TRBJ1-2
v_call: TRBV4-2
cdr3_aa: CASSRDRGYTF
cdr3_nt: TGTGCCAGCAGCAGGGATCGGGGCTACACCTTC

d_call: .
clone_size: once
j_call: TRBJ2-1
v_call: TRBV2
cdr3_aa: CASSIRGLGGNEQFF
cdr3_nt: TGTGCCAGCAGTATCAGGGGTTTGGGGGGCAATGAGCAGTTCTTC

d_call: TRBD2
clone_size: .
j_call: TRBJ2-1
v_call: TRBV4-1
cdr3_aa: CASSQGLAGGLSSYNEQFF
cdr3_nt: TGCGCCAGCAGCCAAGGTCTAGCGGGGGGGCTAAGCTCCTACAATGAGCAGTTCTTC

d_call: .
clone_size: .
j_call: TRBJ1-2
v_call: TRBV30
cdr3_aa: CAWSWSIGYTF
cdr3_nt: TGTGCCTGGAGTTGGTCCATCGGCTACACCTTC

d_call: .
clone_size: .
j_call: TRBJ1-2
v_call: TRBV6-2/TRBV6-3
cdr3_aa: CASSYPRQRRNYGYTF
cdr3_nt: TGTGCCAGCAGTTACCCCAGACAACGACGGAACTATGGCTACACCTTC

d_call: .
clone_size: .
j_call: TRBJ1-5
v_call: TRBV6-1
cdr3_aa: CASSERGSNQPQHF
cdr3_nt: TGTGCCAGCAGTGAAAGGGGGAGCAATCAGCCCCAGCATTTT

d_call: TRBD1
clone_size: .
j_call: TRBJ1-2
v_call: TRBV14
cdr3_aa: CASSPGQGLTYGYTF
cdr3_nt: TGTGCCAGCAGCCCGGGACAGGGGTTAACGTATGGCTACACCTTC

d_call: TRBD1
clone_size: .
j_call: TRBJ1-2
v_call: TRBV30
cdr3_aa: CAWILPGTGGTDYYGYTF
cdr3_nt: TGTGCCTGGATTCTACCAGGGACAGGGGGCACAGATTACTATGGCTACACCTTC

d_call: .
clone_size: .
j_call: TRBJ1-5
v_call: TRBV5-1
cdr3_aa: CASSFHGEKGQPQHF
cdr3_nt: TGCGCCAGCAGCTTCCACGGGGAAAAAGGTCAGCCCCAGCATTTT

d_call: TRBD1
clone_size: .
j_call: TRBJ2-7
v_call: TRBV28
cdr3_aa: CASSLTGTGRTYEQYF
cdr3_nt: TGTGCCAGCAGTTTAACCGGGACAGGGAGAACCTACGAGCAGTACTTC

d_call: TRBD1
clone_size: .
j_call: TRBJ2-5
v_call: TRBV2
cdr3_aa: CASTPTGGVETQYF
cdr3_nt: TGTGCCAGCACCCCGACAGGGGGCGTAGAGACCCAGTACTTC

d_call: TRBD1
clone_size: .
j_call: TRBJ1-6
v_call: TRBV5-1
cdr3_aa: CASSLQGDNSPLHF
cdr3_nt: TGCGCCAGCAGCCTTCAGGGGGACAATTCACCCCTCCACTTT

d_call: .
clone_size: .
j_call: TRBJ1-2
v_call: TRBV6-6
cdr3_aa: CASSYGGGGYTF
cdr3_nt: TGTGCCAGCAGTTATGGGGGCGGCGGCTACACCTTC

d_call: .
clone_size: .
j_call: TRBJ1-4
v_call: TRBV2
cdr3_aa: CASKVTGPNANEKLFF
cdr3_nt: TGTGCCAGCAAAGTGACGGGGCCAAATGCTAATGAAAAACTGTTTTTT

d_call: TRBD1
clone_size: .
j_call: TRBJ1-6
v_call: TRBV6-1
cdr3_aa: CASSEALGDRGSPLHF
cdr3_nt: TGTGCCAGCAGTGAAGCGCTGGGGGACAGGGGGTCACCCCTCCACTTT

d_call: .
clone_size: .
j_call: TRBJ2-7
v_call: TRBV9
cdr3_aa: CASSVGRTSSYEQYF
cdr3_nt: TGTGCCAGCAGCGTAGGGCGGACAAGCTCCTACGAGCAGTACTTC

d_call: .
clone_size: .
j_call: TRBJ1-2
v_call: TRBV3-1/TRBV3-2
cdr3_aa: CASSRAPNYGYTF
cdr3_nt: TGTGCCAGCAGCCGGGCACCTAACTATGGCTACACCTTC

d_call: TRBD1
clone_size: .
j_call: TRBJ1-2
v_call: TRBV19
cdr3_aa: CASSPGTGDFNYGYTF
cdr3_nt: TGTGCCAGTAGTCCCGGGACAGGGGATTTTAACTATGGCTACACCTTC

d_call: TRBD2
clone_size: .
j_call: TRBJ2-3
v_call: TRBV7-2
cdr3_aa: CASSSRLAGGRTDTQYF
cdr3_nt: TGTGCCAGCAGCTCCCGTCTAGCGGGGGGGCGGACAGATACGCAGTATTTT

d_call: TRBD1
clone_size: .
j_call: TRBJ2-7
v_call: TRBV2
cdr3_aa: CASSASGQGAGEQYF
cdr3_nt: TGTGCCAGCAGTGCCTCGGGACAGGGGGCAGGGGAGCAGTACTTC

d_call: .
clone_size: .
j_call: TRBJ2-3
v_call: TRBV7-8
cdr3_aa: CASGLRQVSTDTQYF
cdr3_nt: TGTGCCAGCGGCCTAAGGCAGGTGAGCACAGATACGCAGTATTTT

d_call: .
clone_size: .
j_call: TRBJ1-4
v_call: TRBV7-9
cdr3_aa: CASSLGRDTTNEKLFF
cdr3_nt: TGTGCCAGCAGCTTAGGACGGGACACAACTAATGAAAAACTGTTTTTT

d_call: .
clone_size: .
j_call: TRBJ1-2
v_call: TRBV6-2/TRBV6-3
cdr3_aa: CASSYWEGKDGYTF
cdr3_nt: TGTGCCAGCAGTTACTGGGAGGGAAAGGATGGCTACACCTTC

d_call: TRBD2
clone_size: .
j_call: TRBJ2-5
v_call: TRBV6-5
cdr3_aa: CASQRGEETQYF
cdr3_nt: TGTGCCAGCCAGCGGGGGGAAGAGACCCAGTACTTC

d_call: TRBD1
clone_size: few
j_call: TRBJ2-3
v_call: TRBV4-1
cdr3_aa: CASSPGQISDTQYF
cdr3_nt: TGCGCCAGCAGCCCGGGACAGATCTCAGATACGCAGTATTTT

d_call: TRBD2
clone_size: .
j_call: TRBJ2-3
v_call: TRBV7-2
cdr3_aa: CASSLAHGGGTDTQYF
cdr3_nt: TGTGCCAGCAGCTTAGCGCATGGGGGGGGCACAGATACGCAGTATTTT

d_call: TRBD1
clone_size: .
j_call: TRBJ2-7
v_call: TRBV5-1
cdr3_aa: CASSLERGPTYEQYF
cdr3_nt: TGCGCCAGCAGCTTGGAAAGGGGGCCGACCTACGAGCAGTACTTC

d_call: TRBD1
clone_size: .
j_call: TRBJ1-2
v_call: TRBV7-2
cdr3_aa: CASSLGQGMGGYTF
cdr3_nt: TGTGCCAGCAGCCTGGGACAGGGAATGGGCGGCTACACCTTC

d_call: TRBD1
clone_size: once
j_call: TRBJ1-6
v_call: TRBV9
cdr3_aa: CASSVAGGSSPLHF
cdr3_nt: TGTGCCAGCAGCGTAGCAGGGGGCTCTTCACCCCTCCACTTT

d_call: .
clone_size: .
j_call: TRBJ1-6
v_call: TRBV5-4
cdr3_aa: CASSLAVGGSPLHF
cdr3_nt: TGTGCCAGCAGCTTGGCGGTGGGTGGATCACCCCTCCACTTT

d_call: .
clone_size: few
j_call: TRBJ2-1
v_call: TRBV9
cdr3_aa: CASSPGTGMDEQFF
cdr3_nt: TGTGCCAGCAGCCCTGGGACTGGAATGGATGAGCAGTTCTTC

d_call: TRBD2
clone_size: .
j_call: TRBJ2-7
v_call: TRBV18
cdr3_aa: CASSPPGGFASYEQYF
cdr3_nt: TGTGCCAGCTCACCCCCGGGGGGATTCGCCTCCTACGAGCAGTACTTC

d_call: .
clone_size: .
j_call: TRBJ2-5
v_call: TRBV30
cdr3_aa: CACSGQETQYF
cdr3_nt: TGTGCCTGCTCGGGCCAAGAGACCCAGTACTTC

d_call: .
clone_size: .
j_call: TRBJ1-3
v_call: TRBV7-9
cdr3_aa: CASSGVGNTIYF
cdr3_nt: TGTGCCAGCAGCGGGGTTGGAAACACCATATATTTT

d_call: TRBD2
clone_size: .
j_call: TRBJ2-7
v_call: TRBV20-1
cdr3_aa: CSASVGRGQYF
cdr3_nt: TGCAGTGCTAGTGTAGGGAGGGGGCAGTACTTC

d_call: TRBD1
clone_size: .
j_call: TRBJ1-2
v_call: TRBV5-1
cdr3_aa: CASSPGDRESGYTF
cdr3_nt: TGCGCCAGCAGCCCGGGGGACAGGGAGTCTGGCTACACCTTC

d_call: TRBD1
clone_size: .
j_call: TRBJ1-6
v_call: TRBV28
cdr3_aa: CASSRDRGPSPLHF
cdr3_nt: TGTGCCAGCAGTCGGGACAGGGGGCCTTCACCCCTCCACTTT

d_call: TRBD1
clone_size: few
j_call: TRBJ1-6
v_call: TRBV5-1
cdr3_aa: CASSPVPGTANNSPLHF
cdr3_nt: TGCGCCAGCAGCCCGGTACCGGGGACAGCGAATAATTCACCCCTCCACTTT

d_call: .
clone_size: .
j_call: TRBJ1-2
v_call: TRBV3-1/TRBV3-2
cdr3_aa: CASSERTASYGYTF
cdr3_nt: TGTGCCAGCAGCGAAAGGACCGCTTCCTATGGCTACACCTTC

d_call: TRBD1
clone_size: .
j_call: TRBJ1-2
v_call: TRBV4-1
cdr3_aa: CASSQDLGQGSNYGYTF
cdr3_nt: TGCGCCAGCAGCCAAGATCTTGGACAGGGGAGTAACTATGGCTACACCTTC

d_call: .
clone_size: .
j_call: TRBJ2-3
v_call: TRBV5-1
cdr3_aa: CASSLEESGMDTQYF
cdr3_nt: TGCGCCAGCAGCTTGGAGGAGTCGGGCATGGATACGCAGTATTTT

d_call: .
clone_size: once
j_call: TRBJ1-4
v_call: TRBV11-2
cdr3_aa: CASSPFGTEGEKLFF
cdr3_nt: TGTGCCAGCAGCCCCTTTGGCACGGAAGGGGAAAAACTGTTTTTT

d_call: .
clone_size: .
j_call: TRBJ2-2
v_call: TRBV7-9
cdr3_aa: CASSSGNREDTGELFF
cdr3_nt: TGTGCCAGCAGCTCCGGGAACAGGGAGGACACCGGGGAGCTGTTTTTT

d_call: TRBD1
clone_size: .
j_call: TRBJ1-2
v_call: TRBV24-1
cdr3_aa: CATQDRGPGYTF
cdr3_nt: TGTGCCACCCAGGACAGGGGACCTGGCTACACCTTC

d_call: TRBD1
clone_size: .
j_call: TRBJ2-1
v_call: TRBV19
cdr3_aa: CASSTGDRRNEQFF
cdr3_nt: TGTGCCAGTAGTACCGGGGACAGACGGAATGAGCAGTTCTTC

d_call: .
clone_size: few
j_call: TRBJ1-1
v_call: TRBV10-1
cdr3_aa: CASSELTDTEAFF
cdr3_nt: TGCGCCAGCAGTGAGTTGACAGACACTGAAGCTTTCTTT

d_call: .
clone_size: .
j_call: TRBJ2-7
v_call: TRBV29-1
cdr3_aa: CSVGEGRPEQYF
cdr3_nt: TGCAGCGTTGGTGAGGGGCGCCCCGAGCAGTACTTC

d_call: .
clone_size: few
j_call: TRBJ1-3
v_call: TRBV7-2
cdr3_aa: CASSLGGAGGNTIYF
cdr3_nt: TGTGCCAGCAGCCTAGGAGGGGCTGGTGGAAACACCATATATTTT

d_call: .
clone_size: few
j_call: TRBJ2-2
v_call: TRBV4-1
cdr3_aa: CASSYTTNTGELFF
cdr3_nt: TGCGCCAGCAGCTATACCACGAACACCGGGGAGCTGTTTTTT